These 9 T cell receptor beta chains came from one sample sequenced in a study of high-grade serous ovarian cancer treatment subgroups listed by TCRdb under 2021. Libraries were built with the immunoSEQ multiplex PCR assay. As stored in TCRdb, this immuneACCESS dataset retains in-frame rearrangements with V and J assigned. A fraction of the clones does not appear; measured against another copy, unresolved V genes explain less than half of the discrepancy, and the remainder lacks a known reason. The sample table holds several thousand clones, of which about 75% were seen once. Approximately 6% of the sample belongs to the ten largest clones. Tumor samples were obtained before definitive surgery or chemotherapy. The sequencing input was tumor tissue. Receptors were obtained from a human patient with high-grade serous ovarian cancer.

V gene TRBV19 combines with J gene TRBJ1-1; 8 nucleotides match TRBD1. The V and J ends lost 7 bases and 0 bases, in that order; junction bases with no gene match: 10. The V gene's germline CDR1 is LNHDA and CDR2 SQIVND (reference sequence). There are 16 residues in the CDR3. CDR3 loop: CASTPRTGHMNTEAFF. The CDR3 coding sequence is TGTGCCAGTACCCCTCGGACAGGGCACATGAACACTGAAGCTTTCTTT.

V gene TRBV2 combines with J gene TRBJ1-4; D might be TRBD1 (5 bases). The CDR3 length is 15 residues. V was pared by 3 bases and J by 7 bases, with 15 bases between. Germline CDR1 reads SNHLY; CDR2 reads FYNNEI. The CDR3 nucleotides are TGTGCCAGCAGTGACGGGGGGTCGGGAGGTGAAAAACTGTTTTTT. Its protein product is CASSDGGSGGEKLFF.

V gene TRBV19 combines with J gene TRBJ1-1, with D tentatively TRBD1 (6 bases). With 5 bases removed from V and 6 bases from J, the gap between germline ends came to 13 bases. The CDR3 length is 13 residues. CDR1 is LNHDA, CDR2 SQIVND, per germline (reference sequence). The CDR3 sequence is CASSYRENPEAFF. In DNA form, the CDR3 reads TGTGCCAGTAGTTACAGGGAAAATCCTGAAGCTTTCTTT.

The table lists this clone with a few counts. This chain connects TRBV11-3 to TRBJ2-2, with 8 bases lining up with TRBD1. There are 15 residues in the CDR3. CDR1 is SGHNT and CDR2 is YENEEA in the germline V gene. Germline trimming cut 2 bases from V and 6 bases from J; bases unmatched to any gene: 5. The CDR3 DNA sequence: TGTGCCAGCAGCTTAACAGGGGGACGGGCCGGGGAGCTGTTTTTT. Its protein is CASSLTGGRAGELFF.

The table lists this clone with a few counts. The chain recombines TRBV11-2 with TRBJ1-1; perhaps TRBD1 as D (5 bases). The germline CDR1 and CDR2 sequences are SGHAT and FQNNGV. Trimming stripped 3 bases from V and 5 bases from J, with 10 bases between. This CDR3 region has 13 residues. DNA for the CDR3: TGTGCCAGCAGCTTGCTGTGGGGGACTGAAGCTTTCTTT. It encodes CASSLLWGTEAFF.

The chain recombines TRBV6-5 with TRBJ1-1; no clear D gene. Germline loops: CDR1 MNHEY, CDR2 SVGAGI. Trimming shortened V by 1 base and J by 2 bases, and 5 bases separated the two germline ends. CDR3 length equals 13 residues. CDR3 DNA: TGTGCCAGCAGTTACTTCCCTAACACTGAAGCTTTCTTT. It specifies CASSYFPNTEAFF.

This clone was found a few times. This chain connects TRBV27 to TRBJ1-1; no firm D call. V gave up 4 bases and J gave up 1 base, with 10 bases separating them. The CDR3 covers 14 residues. In germline, CDR1 is MNHEY, CDR2 SMNVEV (reference sequence). The CDR3 protein is CASSSVGPNTEAFF. The CDR3 coding sequence is TGTGCCAGCAGTTCCGTCGGCCCGAACACTGAAGCTTTCTTT.

V usage is TRBV10-1 and J usage is TRBJ2-3; TRBD2 matches at 7 bases. Looked up from germline, CDR1 is WNHNN and CDR2 is SYGVQD (reference sequence). The CDR3 totals 15 residues. Trimming cost V 0 bases and J 1 base; bases outside gene matches: 1. For the CDR3, the DNA is TGCGCCAGCAGTGAGTCGGGGGGGGGCACAGATACGCAGTATTTT. Its translation: CASSESGGGTDTQYF.

This clone was observed a few times. The V and J genes are TRBV7-6 and TRBJ1-6; no firm D call. Germline CDR1 is SGHVS and CDR2 is FNYEAQ. The CDR3 extends over 14 amino acids. V was shortened by 0 bases and J by 8 bases, with 8 bases between the two germline ends. The CDR3 sequence is CASSLAGTDSPLHF. Here the CDR3 DNA reads TGTGCCAGCAGCTTAGCAGGAACGGATTCACCCCTCCACTTT. Supplemented by reference TRBV7-6 and TRBJ1-6, the full variable domain reads GAGVSQSPRYKVTKRGQDVALRCDPISGHVSLYWYRQALGQGPEFLTYFNYEAQQDKSGLPNDRFSAERPEGSISTLTIQRTEQRDSAMYRCASSLAGTDSPLHFGNGTRLTVT.